A selection of T cell receptor beta chains follows, all from one sample in a study of blood T cell repertoires in COVID-19. The table came from immunoSEQ multiplex PCR; TCRdb's copy has only in-frame clones and leaves some out. The sample shows about 260,000 clones, around 87% of them seen only once. Sequenced material: peripheral blood. The origin of the receptors is a woman in her 40s who had recovered from COVID-19. CDR3s include the opening cysteine and the closing phenylalanine or tryptophan. Fields, in order: J gene, clone size, D gene, V gene, CDR3 DNA, CDR3 protein. The D gene is left open where the match is weak. Size is omitted from some rows. Given values are once, few, many or a class for expanded clones.

j_call: TRBJ1-1
clone_size: -
d_call: TRBD1
v_call: TRBV6-4
cdr3_nt: TGTGCCAGCAGTGATAGCGGGACAGGGGGCGAAGCTTTCTTT
cdr3_aa: CASSDSGTGGEAFF

j_call: TRBJ1-2
clone_size: -
d_call: TRBD1
v_call: TRBV10-1
cdr3_nt: TGCGCCAGCAGCTCCGGGACAGGGCCCTTCTATGGCTACACCTTC
cdr3_aa: CASSSGTGPFYGYTF

j_call: TRBJ1-1
clone_size: -
d_call: -
v_call: TRBV7-8
cdr3_nt: TGTGCCAGCAGCCCCCGGCAGGTTGGGACTGAAGCTTTCTTT
cdr3_aa: CASSPRQVGTEAFF

j_call: TRBJ1-2
clone_size: -
d_call: -
v_call: TRBV7-8
cdr3_nt: TGTGCCAGCAGCTTCAGGACTGAGGACTATGGCTACACCTTC
cdr3_aa: CASSFRTEDYGYTF

j_call: TRBJ1-2
clone_size: -
d_call: TRBD1
v_call: TRBV5-4
cdr3_nt: TGTGCCAGCAGCGAGAACAGGGGGAACTTCTATGGCTACACCTTC
cdr3_aa: CASSENRGNFYGYTF

j_call: TRBJ1-1
clone_size: -
d_call: TRBD1
v_call: TRBV5-1
cdr3_nt: TGCGCCAGCAGCCCCTCTGCCGGGGACAGGGGAGCTGAAGCTTTCTTT
cdr3_aa: CASSPSAGDRGAEAFF

j_call: TRBJ1-6
clone_size: -
d_call: TRBD1
v_call: TRBV7-3
cdr3_nt: TGTGCCAGCAGCCAAGGGGACAGGGGTTCACCCCTCCACTTT
cdr3_aa: CASSQGDRGSPLHF

j_call: TRBJ1-6
clone_size: -
d_call: -
v_call: TRBV9
cdr3_nt: TGTGCCAGCAGCGTAGAGCAGGGCGGTGATTCACCCCTCCACTTT
cdr3_aa: CASSVEQGGDSPLHF

j_call: TRBJ2-5
clone_size: -
d_call: TRBD1
v_call: TRBV5-1
cdr3_nt: TGCGCCAGCAGCTTGGAAGGGACAGGGGAAGAGACCCAGTACTTC
cdr3_aa: CASSLEGTGEETQYF

j_call: TRBJ2-7
clone_size: -
d_call: TRBD2
v_call: TRBV5-6
cdr3_nt: TGTGCCAGCACCACCCGGGCGGGGGGACGTGAGCAGTACTTC
cdr3_aa: CASTTRAGGREQYF

j_call: TRBJ2-3
clone_size: -
d_call: TRBD2
v_call: TRBV3-1/TRBV3-2
cdr3_nt: TGTGCCAGCAGCCTTGGAGCGGGGGGGCCGCCAGATACGCAGTATTTT
cdr3_aa: CASSLGAGGPPDTQYF

j_call: TRBJ1-1
clone_size: -
d_call: -
v_call: TRBV5-1
cdr3_nt: TGCGCCAGCAGCTTGCAGGCCCACCGTGGGACTGAAGCTTTCTTT
cdr3_aa: CASSLQAHRGTEAFF

j_call: TRBJ2-3
clone_size: once
d_call: TRBD2
v_call: TRBV24-1
cdr3_nt: TGTGCCACCAGTGACCCTAGCGGGGGGTCTGGCACAGATACGCAGTATTTT
cdr3_aa: CATSDPSGGSGTDTQYF

j_call: TRBJ2-1
clone_size: -
d_call: TRBD1
v_call: TRBV4-1
cdr3_nt: TGCGCCAGCAGCCAGGGGGACAGCTACAATGAGCAGTTCTTC
cdr3_aa: CASSQGDSYNEQFF

j_call: TRBJ2-1
clone_size: -
d_call: -
v_call: TRBV5-6
cdr3_nt: TGTGCCAGCAGCCTCTTTGGAGGCTACAATGAGCAGTTCTTC
cdr3_aa: CASSLFGGYNEQFF

j_call: TRBJ2-7
clone_size: -
d_call: TRBD1
v_call: TRBV20-1
cdr3_nt: TGCAGTGCTAGTCAGGCCGGGACAGCCTACGAGCAGTACTTC
cdr3_aa: CSASQAGTAYEQYF